The 5 T cell receptor beta chains below were found in one sample sequenced in a study of cytomegalovirus exposure and HLA in healthy donors. The study ran its PCR with 60 Vbeta and 13 Jbeta primers. Produced via immunoSEQ multiplex PCR; TCRdb's table is partial and in-frame only. The data contain about 120,000 clones, about 86% of them seen just once; the ten biggest clones take up more than 1.5%. Sequencing was done on a sample of PBMCs. The receptors were gathered from a man aged 40-55 years in good health and CMV-seronegative.

The chain carries TRBV28 and TRBJ2-5; TRBD1 matches at 8 bases. CDR3 size: 14 residues. Trimming at V came to 3 bases and at J to 6 bases, leaving 6 bases not matched to a gene. Germline lookup yields CDR1 MDHEN and CDR2 SYDVKM. CDR3 sequence (DNA): TGTGCCAGCAGTTTCGCGTCAGGGGGCAAGACCCAGTACTTC. Translation gives CASSFASGGKTQYF.

The chain is built from TRBV5-4 and TRBJ2-3; 7 bases agree with TRBD1. CDR3 length equals 13 residues. Germline assignment: CDR1 SGHNT and CDR2 YYREEE (reference sequence). J gave up 5 bases and V 5 bases, and 5 bases lay outside the gene matches. In DNA, the CDR3 is TGTGCCAGCAGGGCACAGGGGCAAGATACGCAGTATTTT. Protein sequence: CASRAQGQDTQYF.

The CDR3 region is CASSLRTGGYTF. In nucleotides, the CDR3 is TGTGCCAGCAGCCTGCGGACAGGTGGCTACACCTTC. This sequence joins TRBV13 and TRBJ1-2; 7 positions agree with TRBD1. Germline lookup yields CDR1 PRHDT and CDR2 FYEKMQ (reference sequence). The junction had 4 bases not matched to a gene; V was cut back by 5 bases and J by 7 bases. This CDR3 spans 12 amino acids.

This clone appeared once. CDR3 residues: CASSFRDGYTF. In DNA, the CDR3 is TGTGCCAGCAGTTTCCGGGATGGCTACACCTTC. The rearrangement joins TRBV28 to TRBJ1-2; D not certain. Trimming took 3 bases from V and 6 from J, leaving 5 bases between them. CDR1 and CDR2 (germline): MDHEN, SYDVKM. This CDR3 is 11 amino acids long.

The genes are TRBV19 and TRBJ1-2; D is uncertain. Deletions cut 5 bases from V and 0 bases from J, with 22 bases between. The CDR3 totals 18 residues. Germline assignment: CDR1 LNHDA and CDR2 SQIVND (reference sequence). The CDR3 DNA reads TGTGCCAGTAGTGCGGTCGCGGGTAGCATACATTCTAACTATGGCTACACCTTC. The encoded protein is CASSAVAGSIHSNYGYTF.